Following are 19 T cell receptor beta chains from one sample sequenced in a study of blood T cell repertoires in COVID-19. The method was immunoSEQ multiplex PCR; TCRdb's version includes in-frame clones alone and lacks a portion of them. The profile covers a few hundred thousand clones, with approximately 90% appearing a single time and about 5.5% taken by the ten largest. The specimen was PBMCs or T cells enriched from blood (not recorded which). The source is a woman aged 40 to 50 who had recovered from COVID-19.

The chain couples TRBV30 to TRBJ1-5; 8 nucleotides line up with TRBD1. CDR3 length equals 15 residues. V lost 3 bases, J lost 4 bases, and 8 bases stayed unmatched. CDR1 and CDR2 from the germline V gene are GTSNPN and SVGIG (reference sequence). This CDR3 reads CAWSADRGGNQPQHF. CDR3 coding DNA: TGTGCCTGGAGCGCCGACAGGGGCGGTAATCAGCCCCAGCATTTT. Together with reference TRBV30 and TRBJ1-5, the CDR3 gives the full variable domain: SQTIHQWPATLVQPVGSPLSLECTVEGTSNPNLYWYRQAAGRGLQLLFYSVGIGQISSEVPQNLSASRPQDRQFILSSKKLLLSDSGFYLCAWSADRGGNQPQHFGDGTRLSIL.

The chain combines TRBV7-2 with TRBJ2-1, with 12 bases identical to TRBD2. CDR1 is SGHTA and CDR2 is FQGNSA in the germline V gene. The J segment lost 7 bases and the V segment lost 5 bases, leaving 6 bases of the junction unmatched. There are 15 residues in the CDR3. The CDR3 loop is CASSATSGRVNEQFF. DNA of the CDR3: TGTGCCAGCAGCGCGACTAGCGGGAGAGTAAATGAGCAGTTCTTC.

The V and J genes are TRBV2 and TRBJ2-3, with 8 bases matching TRBD2. Germline CDR1 reads SNHLY; CDR2 reads FYNNEI. Losses at the gene ends were 5 bases for V and 3 bases for J; bases not matched to a gene: 4. The CDR3 is 14 amino acids. The CDR3 loop is CASSWTSHTDTQYF. The CDR3 DNA sequence: TGTGCCAGCAGTTGGACTAGCCATACAGATACGCAGTATTTT.

The J gene is TRBJ1-6, the V gene TRBV7-9; 8 bases map to TRBD1. V gave up 5 bases and J gave up 10 bases; unmatched junction bases: 7. The CDR3 extends over 14 amino acids. CDR1 is SEHNR, CDR2 FQNEAQ, per germline (reference sequence). CDR3 region: CASSPQGAQSPLHF. The CDR3 DNA follows: TGTGCCAGCAGCCCCCAGGGGGCTCAGTCACCCCTCCACTTT.

This chain joins TRBV3-1 (or the pseudogene TRBV3-2) and TRBJ2-1; D is undetermined. V was cut by 4 bases and J by 0 bases, with 10 bases left in between. Germline CDR1 and CDR2: LGHDT and YNNKEL (reference sequence). This CDR3 comprises 15 residues. CDR3 loop: CASSLYSGSYNEQFF. The CDR3 coding sequence is TGTGCCAGCAGCCTTTATTCCGGCTCCTACAATGAGCAGTTCTTC.

V and J are TRBV7-6 and TRBJ2-7; TRBD2 might be the D (6 bases). The ends were cut back, 5 bases at V and 4 bases at J, with 27 bases in the middle. Looked up from germline, CDR1 is SGHVS and CDR2 is FNYEAQ. The CDR3 loop spans 18 amino acids. CDR3 amino acids: CASSPSAPVGGLAYEQYF. The CDR3 DNA is TGTGCCAGCAGCCCTAGCGCCCCCGTCGGCGGGTTAGCTTACGAGCAGTACTTC.

The chain uses TRBV28 and TRBJ2-3, with D tentatively TRBD2 (5 bases). The germline gives CDR1 MDHEN, CDR2 SYDVKM. There are 16 residues in the CDR3. V was trimmed by 6 bases and J by 2 bases, leaving 18 bases between them. The CDR3 DNA sequence: TGTGCCAGCAGGTCCCCTATCGCGGGTGACACAGATACGCAGTATTTT. Translating it yields CASRSPIAGDTDTQYF.

V and J are TRBV10-3 and TRBJ2-7; 8 bases map to TRBD2. V lost 8 bases and J lost 0; bases outside the gene matches: 9. The CDR3 sequence is 15 residues long. Germline values: CDR1 ENHRY, CDR2 SYGVKD. The CDR3 here is CAISGGDTNSYEQYF. CDR3 coding DNA: TGTGCCATCTCCGGGGGGGACACCAACTCCTACGAGCAGTACTTC.

This chain connects TRBV2 to TRBJ2-2; D possibly corresponds to TRBD2 (5 bases). This CDR3 comprises 11 residues. The germline V gene has CDR1 SNHLY and CDR2 FYNNEI. Between the trimmed V and J ends, which lost 4 bases and 8 bases, there was a span of 5 bases. The CDR3 region is CASSGGGELFF. As DNA, the CDR3 is TGTGCCAGCAGTGGAGGGGGGGAGCTGTTTTTT.

V gene TRBV9 combines with J gene TRBJ2-3; TRBD2 agrees at 9 bases. V shed 0 bases and J 3 bases; nucleotides not matched to a gene: 8. The CDR3 runs to 17 residues. Germline CDR1 SGDLS, CDR2 YYNGEE. Here the CDR3 reads CASSVVVAGDRTDTQYF. The CDR3 coding sequence is TGTGCCAGCAGCGTAGTGGTAGCGGGAGATCGGACAGATACGCAGTATTTT. The complete variable domain, with remaining parts taken from reference TRBV9 and TRBJ2-3, reads DSGVTQTPKHLITATGQRVTLRCSPRSGDLSVYWYQQSLDQGLQFLIQYYNGEERAKGNILERFSAQQFPDLHSELNLSSLELGDSALYFCASSVVVAGDRTDTQYFGPGTRLTVL.

The chain combines TRBV5-1 with TRBJ1-6; a weak D match, TRBD1 (6 bases). The CDR3 extends over 15 amino acids. Trimming stripped 2 bases from V and 6 bases from J, with 12 bases between. Germline V gene data show CDR1 as SGHRS and CDR2 as YFSETQ. The CDR3 DNA reads as TGCGCCAGCAGCTTAACTACAGGGACTAATTCACCCCTCCACTTT. Translating it yields CASSLTTGTNSPLHF.

J is TRBJ2-2 and V is TRBV6-9; 12 bases line up with TRBD2. J was trimmed by 4 bases and V by 0 bases; bases with no gene match: 3. This CDR3 has 17 amino acids. The germline CDR1 and CDR2 sequences are MNHGY and SVAAGI. The CDR3 DNA is TGTGCCAGCAGTTATTCGAAGACTAGCGGGAGCACCGGGGAGCTGTTTTTT. It codes for CASSYSKTSGSTGELFF.

The sample holds a few counts of this clone. The chain carries TRBV11-1 and TRBJ2-3, with 8 bases matching TRBD1. This CDR3 is built from 14 residues. Germline lookup yields CDR1 SGHAT and CDR2 FQDESV (reference sequence). Losses at the gene ends were 5 bases for V and 6 bases for J; bases not matched to a gene: 7. The CDR3 DNA reads TGTGCCAGCAGCATCCAGACAGGGGCCGATACGCAGTATTTT. Protein product: CASSIQTGADTQYF.

The chain recombines TRBV5-5 with TRBJ2-2; D uncertain. V was trimmed by 7 bases and J by 1 base, leaving 11 bases between them. Germline V gene data show CDR1 as SGHKS and CDR2 as YYEKEE (reference sequence). This CDR3 has 14 amino acids. As DNA, the CDR3 is TGTGCCAGCTCTACGTCAGGGAACACCGGGGAGCTGTTTTTT. It is translated as CASSTSGNTGELFF. The complete variable domain, with remaining parts taken from reference TRBV5-5 and TRBJ2-2, reads DAGVTQSPTHLIKTRGQQVTLRCSPISGHKSVSWYQQVLGQGPQFIFQYYEKEERGRGNFPDRFSARQFPNYSSELNVNALLLGDSALYLCASSTSGNTGELFFGEGSRLTVL.

J is TRBJ2-2 and V is TRBV5-6, with a weak D call TRBD2 (6 bases). CDR3 size: 15 residues. The V end lost 1 base, the J end lost 3 bases, and 10 bases lay between the germline ends. Per the germline V gene, CDR1 is SGHDT and CDR2 is YYEEEE. The CDR3 DNA follows: TGTGCCAGCAGCTTGCGCACTAGCTACACCGGGGAGCTGTTTTTT. This gives the protein CASSLRTSYTGELFF.

Comments on this clone: Distinct nucleotide sequences in the sample also encode this CDR3. The rearrangement links TRBV29-1 to TRBJ2-2, with D uncertain. V was cut by 4 bases and J by 3 bases, with 3 bases left in between. This CDR3 is built from 11 residues. The germline gives CDR1 SQVTM, CDR2 ANQGSEA. The CDR3, as DNA: TGCAGCGTTGCAGACACCGGGGAGCTGTTTTTT. This sequence encodes CSVADTGELFF.

The chain has TRBV28 and TRBJ2-7; no clear D. Trimming removed 1 base at V and 4 bases at J, with 8 bases between. The CDR3 has 13 amino acids. The germline CDR1 and CDR2 sequences are MDHEN and SYDVKM. Here the CDR3 reads CASSLSLLYEQYF. The CDR3 region has the DNA TGTGCCAGCAGTTTATCACTTTTGTACGAGCAGTACTTC. Full variable domain (remainder filled in from reference TRBV28 and TRBJ2-7): DVKVTQSSRYLVKRTGEKVFLECVQDMDHENMFWYRQDPGLGLRLIYFSYDVKMKEKGDIPEGYSVSREKKERFSLILESASTNQTSMYLCASSLSLLYEQYFGPGTRLTVT.

CDR3 in amino acids: CASSIQGSEAFF. Written as DNA, the CDR3 is TGTGCCAGTAGTATACAGGGTTCAGAAGCTTTCTTT. V usage is TRBV19 and J usage is TRBJ1-1; tentatively, D is TRBD1 (5 bases). The V gene's germline CDR1 is LNHDA and CDR2 SQIVND (reference sequence). CDR3 length: 12 residues. Trimming shortened V by 2 bases and J by 8 bases, and 9 bases separated the two germline ends.

The chain employs TRBV18 and TRBJ1-4; possibly TRBD1 for D (6 bases). Germline V gene data show CDR1 as KGHSH and CDR2 as LQKENI. V shed 6 bases and J shed 8 bases, with 16 bases lying between them. The CDR3 loop spans 14 amino acids. This CDR3 reads CASSTDRGEEKLFF. The CDR3 coding sequence is TGTGCCAGCTCCACGGACAGAGGGGAGGAAAAACTGTTTTTT.